Listed below are T cell receptor beta chains from one sample, sequenced in a study of neurological immune-mediated disorders. In TCRdb, the 5' RACE reads were re-called with MiXCR into one record per CDR3 protein. The sample has 32,000 or so distinct CDR3 sequences, around 10% seen once. The sequencing sample was made of PBMCs. The source is a woman aged 55-75 years in good health. CDR3s include the opening cysteine and the closing phenylalanine or tryptophan. A D gene is named only where the DNA matches it firmly. The size entry is marked missing in some rows and otherwise reads once, few, many or a size class.

>-|many|TRBV6-5|TRBJ1-1
CASSYSGATEAFF
TGTGCCAGCAGTTACTCAGGGGCCACTGAAGCTTTCTTT
>-|many|TRBV12-3/TRBV12-4|TRBJ1-1
CASSPRGGAGTEAFF
TGTGCCAGCAGTCCTCGTGGGGGGGCGGGCACTGAAGCTTTCTTT
>-|many|TRBV20-1|TRBJ2-1
CSALGVINNEQFF
TGCAGTGCCTTGGGAGTTATTAACAATGAGCAGTTCTTC
>-|many|TRBV7-9|TRBJ1-1
CASSFRGLSEAFF
TGTGCCAGCAGCTTCAGGGGCCTTAGTGAAGCTTTCTTT
>TRBD2|many|TRBV3-1|TRBJ2-3
CASSRRLATSTDTQYF
TGTGCCAGCAGCCGAAGACTAGCGACTAGCACAGATACGCAGTATTTT
>-|many|TRBV7-9|TRBJ2-1
CASSPSDSGPFF
TGTGCCAGCAGCCCTTCCGACAGTGGGCCGTTCTTC
>TRBD2|many|TRBV5-1|TRBJ2-7
CASSLAGRGKWGYEQYF
TGCGCCAGCAGCTTGGCCGGGCGGGGGAAATGGGGCTACGAGCAGTACTTC
>TRBD1|few|TRBV5-6|TRBJ1-1
CASWTGGFRYNTEAFF
TGTGCCAGCTGGACAGGGGGCTTCAGGTACAACACTGAAGCTTTCTTT
>TRBD2|once|TRBV5-1|TRBJ2-7
CASSLLLQAGDFSYEQYF
TGCGCCAGCAGCTTGTTGTTACAGGCGGGGGACTTCTCCTACGAGCAGTACTTC
>-|many|TRBV5-1|TRBJ1-3
CASSFDSSSGNTIYF
TGCGCCAGCAGCTTCGACAGCAGCTCTGGAAACACCATATATTTT
>-|many|TRBV12-3/TRBV12-4|TRBJ1-2
CASSPRVLERGYTF
TGTGCCAGCAGTCCTCGGGTTCTTGAACGTGGCTACACCTTC
>-|many|TRBV11-2|TRBJ2-7
CASRSIRWGNHEQYF
TGTGCCAGCAGATCTATTAGGTGGGGGAACCACGAGCAGTACTTC
>-|medium-sized|TRBV7-2|TRBJ2-1
CASSLEAESEQFF
TGTGCCAGCAGCTTAGAGGCAGAATCGGAGCAGTTCTTC
>-|many|TRBV6-6|TRBJ2-1
CASSSDGLSYNEQFF
TGTGCCAGCAGTTCCGACGGCCTCTCCTACAATGAGCAGTTCTTC
>-|many|TRBV18|TRBJ2-3
CASSPSVTDTQYF
TGTGCCAGCTCACCTTCGGTCACAGATACGCAGTATTTT
>TRBD1|-|TRBV5-6|TRBJ1-5
CASSFMGQCNQPQRF
TGTGCCAGCAGCTTCATGGGACAGTGCAATCAGCCCCAGCGTTTT
>-|many|TRBV7-9|TRBJ1-4
CASSRQRGQQEKLFF
TGTGCCAGCAGCCGCCAGAGAGGGCAGCAGGAAAAACTGTTTTTT
>-|-|TRBV6-6|TRBJ1-1
CVSSPPGRSGNTEAFF
TGTGTCAGCAGTCCTCCGGGCCGGTCAGGGAACACTGAAGCTTTCTTT
>TRBD1|-|TRBV2|TRBJ2-1
CASRGQATYNEQFF
TGTGCCAGCAGAGGACAGGCGACCTACAATGAGCAGTTCTTC
>-|many|TRBV7-9|TRBJ2-7
CASSLGPYREQYF
TGTGCCAGCAGCTTAGGACCCTATCGCGAGCAGTACTTC
>-|many|TRBV20-1|TRBJ2-1
CSGLSYNEQFF
TGCAGCGGGTTGTCCTACAATGAGCAGTTCTTC
>-|many|TRBV7-9|TRBJ1-1
CASSLGGALNTEAFF
TGTGCCAGCAGCTTAGGAGGCGCCTTGAACACTGAAGCTTTCTTT
>TRBD1|many|TRBV20-1|TRBJ1-1
CSASIDRGGTEAFF
TGCAGTGCTAGTATCGACAGGGGTGGGACTGAAGCTTTCTTT
>-|many|TRBV20-1|TRBJ2-3
CSARDRVLTDTQYF
TGCAGTGCTAGAGACCGGGTTCTCACAGATACGCAGTATTTT
>TRBD1|many|TRBV20-1|TRBJ1-6
CSGAEGAGYNSPLHF
TGCAGCGGAGCTGAGGGGGCCGGATATAATTCACCCCTCCACTTT
>TRBD1|few|TRBV27|TRBJ2-2
CASSRRTGLNTGELFF
TGTGCCAGCAGCCGACGGACAGGCCTGAACACCGGGGAGCTGTTTTTT
>-|many|TRBV19|TRBJ2-1
CASSIGGVAINEQFF
TGTGCCAGTAGTATAGGTGGGGTGGCGATCAATGAGCAGTTCTTC
>-|many|TRBV5-4|TRBJ1-4
CASSLELGAKEKLFF
TGTGCCAGCAGCTTGGAGTTGGGGGCTAAGGAAAAACTGTTTTTT
>-|many|TRBV4-1|TRBJ2-3
CASSHPSGVRTDTQYF
TGCGCCAGCAGCCACCCCTCCGGGGTCAGGACAGATACGCAGTATTTT
>-|many|TRBV9|TRBJ1-6
CASSLAGGGGNNSPLHF
TGTGCCAGCAGCTTAGCGGGTGGGGGAGGCAATAATTCACCCCTCCACTTT
>-|many|TRBV20-1|TRBJ1-4
CSARDPGKREKLFF
TGCAGTGCTAGAGATCCAGGGAAGAGAGAAAAACTGTTTTTT
>TRBD2|many|TRBV11-2|TRBJ2-4
CASSPAGLAGGLAKNIQYF
TGTGCCAGCAGCCCGGCAGGGCTAGCGGGGGGCCTAGCCAAAAACATTCAGTACTTC
>-|medium-sized|TRBV4-1|TRBJ2-7
CASSQGQMGAPGYF
TGCGCCAGCAGCCAAGGCCAAATGGGGGCCCCTGGGTACTTC
>-|once|TRBV7-6|TRBJ2-2
CASSPGGASTGELFF
TGTGCCAGCAGCCCAGGAGGGGCCAGTACCGGGGAGCTGTTTTTT
>-|many|TRBV5-1|TRBJ1-1
CASSPGVRTSNTEAFF
TGCGCCAGCAGCCCGGGGGTTCGGACCTCGAACACTGAAGCTTTCTTT
>-|many|TRBV20-1|TRBJ2-7
CSAGRTPAYEQYF
TGCAGTGCCGGACGGACACCCGCCTACGAGCAGTACTTC
>-|many|TRBV6-2/TRBV6-3|TRBJ1-1
CASTIEAFF
TGTGCCAGCACCATAGAAGCTTTCTTT
>-|many|TRBV7-8|TRBJ2-5
CASRTAPGVWETQYF
TGTGCCAGCAGAACCGCTCCAGGGGTGTGGGAGACCCAGTACTTC
>-|many|TRBV20-1|TRBJ1-5
CSAQDTVGQPQHF
TGCAGTGCCCAGGACACGGTGGGTCAGCCCCAGCATTTT
>-|many|TRBV7-2|TRBJ1-4
CASSLARATNEKLFF
TGTGCCAGCAGCTTAGCGCGTGCAACTAATGAAAAACTGTTTTTT
>-|many|TRBV7-9|TRBJ1-1
CASSRTEYYTEAFF
TGTGCCAGCAGCCGGACAGAATACTACACTGAAGCTTTCTTT
>TRBD1|many|TRBV5-1|TRBJ1-3
CASSWDSAGNTIYF
TGCGCCAGCAGCTGGGACAGCGCTGGAAACACCATATATTTT
>TRBD2|many|TRBV20-1|TRBJ2-1
CSASATGGIFEQFF
TGCAGTGCTAGTGCTACGGGAGGGATCTTTGAGCAGTTCTTC
>TRBD1|many|TRBV6-2/TRBV6-3|TRBJ1-4
CASSYIGTVNEKLFF
TGTGCCAGCAGTTACATCGGGACAGTGAATGAAAAACTGTTTTTT
>-|many|TRBV11-3|TRBJ2-7
CASSRWAGHEQYF
TGTGCCAGCAGCCGCTGGGCAGGGCACGAGCAGTACTTC
>TRBD1|many|TRBV28|TRBJ1-1
CASSLGGDRRMNTEAFF
TGTGCCAGCAGTTTGGGCGGGGACAGGCGGATGAACACTGAAGCTTTCTTT
>-|-|TRBV3-1|TRBJ1-4
CASGQQGGHSEKLFF
TGTGCCAGCGGCCAGCAGGGAGGCCATAGTGAAAAACTGTTCTTT
>-|many|TRBV6-5|TRBJ1-3
CASRGNLGNTIYF
TGTGCCAGCAGGGGAAACTTGGGGAACACCATATATTTT
>-|many|TRBV5-1|TRBJ1-5
CASRQDSNQPQHF
TGCGCCAGCAGACAGGACTCCAATCAGCCCCAGCATTTT
>-|many|TRBV12-3/TRBV12-4|TRBJ2-2
CASRVFTGELFF
TGTGCCAGCAGAGTCTTCACCGGGGAGCTGTTTTTT